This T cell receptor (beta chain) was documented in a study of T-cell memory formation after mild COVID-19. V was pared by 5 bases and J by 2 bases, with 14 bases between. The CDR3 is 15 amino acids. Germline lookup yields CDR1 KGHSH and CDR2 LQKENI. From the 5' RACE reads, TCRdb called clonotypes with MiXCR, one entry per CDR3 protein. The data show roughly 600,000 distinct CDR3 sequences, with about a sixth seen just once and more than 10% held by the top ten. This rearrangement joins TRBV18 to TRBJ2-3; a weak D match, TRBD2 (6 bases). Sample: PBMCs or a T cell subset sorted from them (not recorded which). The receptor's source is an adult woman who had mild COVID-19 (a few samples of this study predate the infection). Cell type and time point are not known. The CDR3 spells CASSVDLAFTDTQYF. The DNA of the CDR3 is TGTGCCAGCTCAGTGGATCTAGCGTTCACAGATACGCAGTATTTT.